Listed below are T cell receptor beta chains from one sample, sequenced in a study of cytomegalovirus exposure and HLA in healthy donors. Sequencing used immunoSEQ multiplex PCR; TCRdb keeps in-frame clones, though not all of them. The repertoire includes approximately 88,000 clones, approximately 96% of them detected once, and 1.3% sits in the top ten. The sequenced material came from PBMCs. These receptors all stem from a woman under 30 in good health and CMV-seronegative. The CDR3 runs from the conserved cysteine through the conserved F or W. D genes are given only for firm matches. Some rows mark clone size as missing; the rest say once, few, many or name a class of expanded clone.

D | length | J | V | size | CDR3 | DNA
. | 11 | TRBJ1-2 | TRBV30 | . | CAWSSDGGYTF | TGTGCCTGGAGTTCCGACGGGGGCTACACCTTC
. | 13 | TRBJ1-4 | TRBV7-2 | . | CASSPQTGEKLFF | TGTGCCAGCAGCCCACAGACCGGTGAAAAACTGTTTTTT
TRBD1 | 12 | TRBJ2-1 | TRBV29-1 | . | CSVETGYNEQFF | TGCAGCGTTGAGACAGGGTACAATGAGCAGTTCTTC
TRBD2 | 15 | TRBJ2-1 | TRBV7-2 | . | CASSPTTSRDNEQFF | TGTGCCAGCAGCCCCACGACTAGCCGGGACAATGAGCAGTTCTTC
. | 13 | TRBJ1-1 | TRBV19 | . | CASSTDRNTEAFF | TGTGCCAGTAGTACGGACAGGAACACTGAAGCTTTCTTT
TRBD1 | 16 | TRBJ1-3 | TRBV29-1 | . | CSVEDRQGAAGNTIYF | TGCAGCGTTGAAGATCGACAGGGGGCAGCTGGAAACACCATATATTTT
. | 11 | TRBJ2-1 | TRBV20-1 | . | CSATSGGIPLF | TGCAGTGCGACGAGTGGAGGGATACCGCTCTTC
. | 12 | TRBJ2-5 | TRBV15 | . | CATRGAWETQYF | TGTGCCACCAGAGGGGCCTGGGAGACCCAGTACTTC
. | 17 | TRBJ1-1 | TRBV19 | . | CASSIWVVQVANTEAFF | TGTGCCAGTAGTATTTGGGTTGTTCAGGTTGCGAACACTGAAGCTTTCTTT
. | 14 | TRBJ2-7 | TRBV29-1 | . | CSVESQGRTYEQYF | TGCAGCGTTGAGTCACAGGGGAGGACCTACGAGCAGTACTTC
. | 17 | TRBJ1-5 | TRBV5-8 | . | CASSFLGVLGSNQPQHF | TGTGCCAGCAGCTTTTTAGGGGTTTTAGGGAGCAATCAGCCCCAGCATTTT
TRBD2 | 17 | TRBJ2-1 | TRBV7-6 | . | CASSRGVAGGPYNEQFF | TGTGCCAGCAGCCGCGGGGTAGCGGGAGGGCCGTACAATGAGCAGTTCTTC
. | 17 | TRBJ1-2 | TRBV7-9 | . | CASSLFGEGSPNYGYTF | TGTGCCAGCAGCTTATTCGGAGAGGGAAGCCCTAACTATGGCTACACCTTC
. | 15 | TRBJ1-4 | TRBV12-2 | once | CASRRPRDSRQKLFF | TGTGCAAGTCGCCGACCCCGGGACAGCCGGCAAAAACTGTTTTTT
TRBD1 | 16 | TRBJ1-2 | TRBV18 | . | CASSLMAGTGYVGYTF | TGTGCCAGCTCACTGATGGCCGGGACAGGGTACGTGGGCTACACCTTC
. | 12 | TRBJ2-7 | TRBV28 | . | CAAGGQTYEQYF | TGTGCAGCAGGAGGGCAGACTTACGAGCAGTACTTC
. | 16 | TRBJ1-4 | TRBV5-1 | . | CASSSGQGPTNEKLFF | TGCGCCAGCAGCTCCGGCCAGGGGCCAACTAATGAAAAACTGTTTTTT
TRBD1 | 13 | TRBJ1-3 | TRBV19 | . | CASIGRGGYTIYF | TGTGCCAGTATCGGACGAGGGGGCTACACCATATATTTT
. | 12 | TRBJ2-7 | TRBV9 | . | CASSVDEVEQYF | TGTGCCAGCAGCGTAGATGAGGTCGAGCAGTACTTC
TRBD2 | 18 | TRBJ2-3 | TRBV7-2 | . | CASSFPRTSGPSTDTQYF | TGTGCCAGCAGCTTTCCACGGACTAGCGGGCCCAGCACAGATACGCAGTATTTT
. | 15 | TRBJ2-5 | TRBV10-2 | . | CASSELGSEQETQYF | TGCGCCAGCAGTGAGTTAGGTAGCGAGCAAGAGACCCAGTACTTC
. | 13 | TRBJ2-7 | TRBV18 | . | CASSPGLSYEQYF | TGTGCCAGCTCACCTGGACTCTCCTACGAGCAGTACTTC
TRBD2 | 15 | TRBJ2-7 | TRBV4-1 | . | CASSGGLGQTYEQYF | TGCGCCAGCAGCGGGGGACTAGGACAAACCTACGAGCAGTACTTC
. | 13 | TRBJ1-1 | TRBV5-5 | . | CASSFSRDTEAFF | TGTGCCAGCAGCTTCTCCCGGGACACTGAAGCTTTCTTT
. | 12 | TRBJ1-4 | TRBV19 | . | CASTYSNEKLFF | TGTGCCAGTACGTACAGTAATGAAAAACTGTTTTTT
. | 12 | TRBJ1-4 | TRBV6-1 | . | CASSRLPSELFF | TGTGCCAGCAGCCGACTGCCATCGGAACTGTTTTTT
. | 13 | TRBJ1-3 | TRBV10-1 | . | CASRGLEVDTIYF | TGCGCCAGCAGGGGACTGGAGGTGGACACCATATATTTT
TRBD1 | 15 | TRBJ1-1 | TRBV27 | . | CASSEIQGIATEAFF | TGTGCCAGCAGTGAGATACAGGGGATTGCCACTGAAGCTTTCTTT
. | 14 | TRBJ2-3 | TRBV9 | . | CASSVRVSTDTQYF | TGTGCCAGCAGCGTCAGGGTTAGCACAGATACGCAGTATTTT